Listed here are 15 T cell receptor beta chains from one sample, sequenced in a study of T cells in Graves' hyperthyroidism and ophthalmopathy. TCR beta CDR3 regions were amplified from RNA transcripts. An initial round of RT-PCR targeting the TCR CDR3 relied on the HTBI primer set. TCRdb re-derived calls from the multiplex PCR reads in MiXCR, one entry per CDR3 protein. Among 300,000 to 500,000 distinct CDR3 sequences listed, more than 12% were seen once. Sequenced sample: blood. The receptors here all came from a man aged 50 to 59 with Graves' ophthalmopathy.

The chain carries TRBV5-5 and TRBJ2-6; 7 bases are a match to TRBD1. Losses at the gene ends were 6 bases for V and 0 bases for J; bases not matched to a gene: 9. The V gene's germline CDR1 is SGHKS and CDR2 YYEKEE (reference sequence). The CDR3 runs to 17 residues. The chain's CDR3 is CASTRTGEGSGANVLTF. As DNA, the CDR3 is TGTGCCAGCACTCGGACAGGAGAGGGCTCTGGGGCCAACGTCCTGACTTTC.

The genes are TRBV12-3 or TRBV12-4 and TRBJ2-2; D is possibly TRBD2 (6 bases). CDR3 length equals 14 residues. V shed 9 bases and J shed 1 base, with 12 bases lying between them. The CDR3 nucleotides read TGTGCCAGTCGGCCCGGGAGGAACACCGGGGAGCTGTTTTTT. This gives the protein CASRPGRNTGELFF.

This clonotype was counted at least ten times. CDR3 bases: TGTGCCAGCAGCCGACCCCCTCCAGGGACCGGGGAGCTGTTTTTT. As protein: CASSRPPPGTGELFF. The chain is built from TRBV3-1 and TRBJ2-2; a possible D gene is TRBD1 (5 bases). The CDR3 has 15 amino acids. Germline values: CDR1 LGHDT, CDR2 YNNKEL (reference sequence). V gave up 4 bases and J gave up 5 bases, with 14 bases separating them. Complete variable domain (other parts from reference TRBV3-1 and TRBJ2-2): DTAVSQTPKYLVTQMGNDKSIKCEQNLGHDTMYWYKQDSKKFLKIMFSYNNKELIINETVPNRFSPKSPDKAHLNLHINSLELGDSAVYFCASSRPPPGTGELFFGEGSRLTVL.

This clonotype was found a few times. V gene TRBV7-6 combines with J gene TRBJ2-7, with TRBD2 matching over 11 bases. With 4 bases clipped from V and 1 base from J, the junction kept 15 bases outside the gene matches. Germline V lookup: CDR1 SGHVS, CDR2 FNYEAQ. There are 19 residues in the CDR3. The CDR3 DNA reads TGTGCCAGCAGCTCCCTAGCGGGAGGAGTAAACCCGTTTTCCTACGAGCAGTACTTC. Its protein is CASSSLAGGVNPFSYEQYF.

The chain joins TRBV27 to TRBJ2-5; maybe TRBD2 (6 bases). The CDR3 runs 13 residues. Trimming took 5 bases from V and 2 from J, leaving 9 bases between them. In germline, CDR1 is MNHEY, CDR2 SMNVEV (reference sequence). The CDR3 DNA follows: TGTGCCAGCAGTGTGACTAGACAAGAGACCCAGTACTTC. Protein product: CASSVTRQETQYF.

The chain employs TRBV6-2 or TRBV6-3 and TRBJ1-6; TRBD1 aligns across 8 bases. The CDR3 is 19 amino acids. Trimming removed 0 bases from V and 7 bases from J; junction bases left unmatched: 14. Germline CDR1 is MNHEY and CDR2 is SVGEGT. CDR3 bases: TGTGCCAGCAGTTACTCGACAGCTGGGACAGGCCTCCAAAATTCACCCCTCCACTTT. The encoded protein is CASSYSTAGTGLQNSPLHF.

There are many counts of this clonotype. This chain links TRBV20-1 with TRBJ2-7, with TRBD2 identical over 8 bases. V shed 6 bases and J 6 bases; nucleotides not matched to a gene: 10. CDR1 is DFQATT and CDR2 is SNEGSKA in the germline V gene (reference sequence). This CDR3 is 13 amino acids long. In DNA, the CDR3 is TGCAGTGCCCGTAGCGGGGCCTGGGCCGAGCAGTACTTC. It translates to CSARSGAWAEQYF.

This clonotype has just a few counts. This sequence joins TRBV20-1 and TRBJ2-1; 10 positions match TRBD2. V was clipped by 0 bases and J by 0 bases; unmatched bases: 14. Germline CDR1 reads DFQATT; CDR2 reads SNEGSKA (reference sequence). The CDR3 length is 20 residues. In nucleotides, the CDR3 is TGCAGTGCTAGAGACTTCACCGGGACTAGCGATACCGGCTCCTACAATGAGCAGTTCTTC. This sequence encodes CSARDFTGTSDTGSYNEQFF.

In its sample, this clonotype was seen many times. The chain employs TRBV7-2 and TRBJ1-1; 7 nucleotides align to TRBD1. Germline values: CDR1 SGHTA, CDR2 FQGNSA. The CDR3 is 15 amino acids. V gave up 4 bases and J gave up 3 bases; unmatched junction bases: 8. This chain's CDR3 is CASSSPGGADTEAFF. The CDR3 nucleotides are TGTGCCAGCAGCTCACCAGGGGGGGCGGACACTGAAGCTTTCTTT. Based on the CDR3 plus reference TRBV7-2 and TRBJ1-1, the full variable domain is GAGVSQSPSNKVTEKGKDVELRCDPISGHTALYWYRQSLGQGLEFLIYFQGNSAPDKSGLPSDRFSAERTGGSVSTLTIQRTQQEDSAVYLCASSSPGGADTEAFFGQGTRLTVV.

This clonotype was recorded at least ten times. The J gene is TRBJ2-5, the V gene TRBV3-1; D possibly corresponds to TRBD1 (6 bases). This CDR3 contains 15 residues. Germline CDR1 and CDR2: LGHDT and YNNKEL (reference sequence). V was clipped by 3 bases and J by 0 bases, with 11 bases between them. CDR3 bases: TGTGCCAGCAGCCACCCCGACAGGTACCAAGAGACCCAGTACTTC. Its translation is CASSHPDRYQETQYF.

This clonotype was seen ten or more times. V gene TRBV5-1 combines with J gene TRBJ2-1, with TRBD2 matching 9 bases. Germline V CDR1 and CDR2: SGHRS, YFSETQ. Trimming removed 6 bases from V and 9 bases from J; junction bases left unmatched: 10. CDR3 size: 14 residues. The DNA of the CDR3 is TGCGCCAGCAAGGGGGTAGCGGGAGTTAGTGAGCAGTTCTTC. Its translation: CASKGVAGVSEQFF.

The table lists this clonotype with a few counts. The genes are TRBV20-1 and TRBJ2-5; 7 positions match TRBD2. The CDR3 is made up of 15 amino acids. V lost 6 bases to trimming and J lost 1 base; unmatched junction nucleotides: 11. Germline-derived CDR1 and CDR2 are DFQATT and SNEGSKA (reference sequence). CDR3 region: CSAPSPAGAQETQYF. The CDR3 coding sequence is TGCAGTGCGCCCAGTCCCGCGGGAGCCCAAGAGACCCAGTACTTC.

This clonotype was seen at least ten times. The V and J genes are TRBV7-9 and TRBJ2-1, with 8 bases matching TRBD2. CDR3 length equals 18 residues. Germline-derived CDR1 and CDR2 are SEHNR and FQNEAQ (reference sequence). The junction had 19 bases not matched to a gene; V was cut back by 5 bases and J by 7 bases. CDR3 region: CASSVSGVGRALFNEQFF. CDR3 DNA: TGTGCCAGCAGCGTTTCGGGGGTCGGGAGGGCCTTGTTTAATGAGCAGTTCTTC.

The table lists this clonotype with a few counts. The rearrangement links TRBV7-3 to TRBJ2-1; D may be TRBD1 (6 bases). Trimming stripped 5 bases from V and 2 bases from J, with 10 bases between. Germline V gene lookup returns CDR1 SGHTA and CDR2 FQGTGA. The length of the CDR3 is 14 residues. CDR3 DNA sequence: TGTGCCAGCAGCCAGACAGGAGCCTACAATGAGCAGTTCTTC. Residues: CASSQTGAYNEQFF.

In its sample, this clonotype was seen a few times. The J gene is TRBJ2-3, the V gene TRBV5-5, with D perhaps matching TRBD1 or TRBD2 (5 bases each). V lost 5 bases, J lost 1 base, and 17 bases lay in between. Germline V lookup: CDR1 SGHKS, CDR2 YYEKEE (reference sequence). The CDR3 runs to 16 residues. The CDR3 spells CASRRSGLGGTDTQYF. The CDR3 DNA follows: TGTGCCAGCAGGCGGAGCGGACTGGGGGGCACAGATACGCAGTATTTT.